The sequence of this TCR beta chain was determined in a study of shared clonotypes between healthy human individuals. Germline V gene data show CDR1 as SEHNR and CDR2 as FQNEAQ (reference sequence). The CDR3 is 16 residues long. With V trimmed by 3 bases and J by 3 bases, 5 bases remained unmatched. This clone turned up a few times. The table came from immunoSEQ multiplex PCR; TCRdb's copy has only in-frame clones and leaves some out. The sample holds about 490,000 clones, around 73% seen once. The sequence was obtained from a woman aged 40 to 50 in good health. Some clones in this sample may be carry-over from other donors' samples. The chain has TRBV7-9 and TRBJ2-5, with 12 bases aligning to TRBD2. The sample was PBMCs. CDR3 sequence (DNA): TGTGCCAGCAGCTTCACTAGCGGGAGGCTGGAAGAGACCCAGTACTTC. Encoded protein: CASSFTSGRLEETQYF. Full variable domain (remainder filled in from reference TRBV7-9 and TRBJ2-5): DTGVSQNPRHKITKRGQNVTFRCDPISEHNRLYWYRQTLGQGPEFLTYFQNEAQLEKSRLLSDRFSAERPKGSFSTLEIQRTEQGDSAMYLCASSFTSGRLEETQYFGPGTRLLVL.